This TCR beta chain was profiled in a study of radiotherapy plus CTLA-4 blockade in lung cancer (dated by TCRdb to the late 2010s). Regarding the study in general: Objective responses were observed in 18% of enrolled patients, and disease control was achieved in 31%. The full study reports these points: The strongest predictors of response, as reported, were early dynamic changes in blood T cell clones along with a rise in serum interferon-beta after radiation. After treatment with radiotherapy and ipilimumab, TCR clones that came from tumors expanded in the peripheral blood.

This clone came up once. Its antigen is unknown. Qualities for individual bases were not recorded, and no much larger clone is one base off. The study evaluated CTLA-4 blockade (ipilimumab) given together with focal radiation therapy in patients who had chemo-refractory metastatic non-small-cell lung cancer. Receptor amplification or capture employed the immunoSEQ multiplex PCR assay. The clones in this table, taken by TCRdb from immuneACCESS, are in-frame only. Not every clone is retained; where verified, under half of the shortfall comes from an unresolved V gene, and the cause of the rest is unknown. This sample gives around 80,000 clones in total; 75% to 90% of them show up just once. Jointly, the top ten make up around 0.76% of the sample. CDR1 and CDR2, looked up from the germline V gene, are MRHNA and SNTAGT. Between the V and J ends, shortened by 8 bases and 1 base respectively, the junction contains 14 bases. The CDR3 runs 14 amino acids, cysteine and phenylalanine included. Just the 42-base CDR3 DNA is kept, in frame starting at base 1.

The receptor comes from a human donor with non-small cell lung cancer who had stable disease on radiotherapy plus ipilimumab. The chain employs TRBV6-4 and TRBJ1-1; TRBD1 could be the D gene, as 6 bases match. The sequencing used peripheral blood, collected from a patient treated with radiotherapy plus ipilimumab. The base sequence is TGTGCCAGCTACTTAGGCAGGGGGAACACTGAAGCTTTCTTT. It encodes CASYLGRGNTEAFF.